These 29 T cell receptor beta chains originate from one sample sequenced in a study of T cells in Graves' hyperthyroidism and ophthalmopathy. RNA transcripts provided the source from which TCR beta CDR3 regions were amplified. First-round RT-PCR targeting the TCR CDR3 was performed with the HTBI primer set. Each CDR3 protein is one row after TCRdb ran MiXCR on the multiplex PCR reads. Among 690,000 or so distinct CDR3 sequences listed, 18% were seen once. Sequencing was performed on blood. The receptors derive from a woman aged 45-60 years with Graves' hyperthyroidism that later progressed to Graves' ophthalmopathy.

The chain employs TRBV20-1 and TRBJ1-4; TRBD1 might be the D (5 bases). This CDR3 is 13 amino acids long. CDR1 is DFQATT, CDR2 SNEGSKA, per germline (reference sequence). The V end lost 5 bases, the J end lost 1 base, and 8 bases lay between the germline ends. This CDR3 reads CSAVRETNEKLFF. CDR3 DNA sequence: TGCAGTGCTGTCAGGGAAACTAATGAAAAACTGTTTTTT.

This clonotype was seen ten or more times. The V call is TRBV2, the J call TRBJ2-1; possibly TRBD2 for D (6 bases). CDR3 length equals 17 residues. CDR1 and CDR2 (germline): SNHLY, FYNNEI. Trimming shortened V by 3 bases and J by 0 bases, and 15 bases separated the two germline ends. CDR3 residues: CASSDSRDLRSYNEQFF. DNA of the CDR3: TGTGCCAGCAGTGACTCGCGGGACCTTCGCTCCTACAATGAGCAGTTCTTC.

In this sample, this clonotype turned up a few times. The chain couples TRBV20-1 to TRBJ1-1, with a weak D call TRBD1 (6 bases). Germline lookup yields CDR1 DFQATT and CDR2 SNEGSKA (reference sequence). The CDR3 loop spans 14 amino acids. Trimming pared 6 bases from V and 4 bases from J, leaving 18 bases between. The CDR3 reads CSAMRQAWVTEAFF. The DNA of the CDR3 is TGCAGTGCAATGCGACAGGCGTGGGTCACTGAAGCTTTCTTT.

The rearrangement uses TRBV20-1 and TRBJ1-1; 7 bases align to TRBD1. CDR1 DFQATT and CDR2 SNEGSKA come from the germline V gene (reference sequence). CDR3 length: 13 residues. J lost 5 bases, V lost 5 bases, and 8 bases had no gene match. In nucleotides, the CDR3 is TGCAGTGCTGAGACAGGGAGGCTGACTGAAGCTTTCTTT. Translated: CSAETGRLTEAFF.

This clonotype was seen repeatedly, ten times or more. The rearrangement uses TRBV11-1 and TRBJ1-2, with a tentative D call TRBD1 (6 bases). Germline-derived CDR1 and CDR2 are SGHAT and FQDESV (reference sequence). V was pared by 2 bases and J by 4 bases, with 11 bases between. This CDR3 contains 14 residues. The CDR3 nucleotides are TGTGCCAGCAGCTTACCCAGGGGAGGCTATGGCTACACCTTC. Encoded protein: CASSLPRGGYGYTF. Full variable domain (remainder filled in from reference TRBV11-1 and TRBJ1-2): EAEVAQSPRYKITEKSQAVAFWCDPISGHATLYWYRQILGQGPELLVQFQDESVVDDSQLPKDRFSAERLKGVDSTLKIQPAELGDSAMYLCASSLPRGGYGYTFGSGTRLTVV.

This rearrangement joins TRBV12-3 or TRBV12-4 to TRBJ1-6; possible D gene TRBD1, 5 bases. The CDR3 sequence is 13 residues long. Between the trimmed V and J ends, which lost 8 bases and 6 bases, there was a span of 11 bases. The CDR3 spells CASRTGLNSPLHF. CDR3 bases: TGTGCCAGCCGTACGGGGCTTAATTCACCCCTCCACTTT.

The J gene is TRBJ1-1, the V gene TRBV2; no definite D call. Germline V gives CDR1 SNHLY, CDR2 FYNNEI. The CDR3 totals 12 residues. V was pared by 7 bases and J by 5 bases, with 11 bases between. The CDR3 here is CASKGELTEAFF. The CDR3, as DNA: TGTGCCAGCAAGGGAGAGCTGACTGAAGCTTTCTTT. Together with reference TRBV2 and TRBJ1-1, the CDR3 gives the full variable domain: EPEVTQTPSHQVTQMGQEVILRCVPISNHLYFYWYRQILGQKVEFLVSFYNNEISEKSEIFDDQFSVERPDGSNFTLKIRSTKLEDSAMYFCASKGELTEAFFGQGTRLTVV.

The V call is TRBV29-1, the J call TRBJ1-2, with D hard to call. Germline V CDR1 and CDR2: SQVTM, ANQGSEA. The V end lost 7 bases, the J end lost 4 bases, and 19 bases lay between the germline ends. This CDR3 comprises 14 residues. The CDR3 is CSASEDPSVYGYTF. Here the CDR3 DNA reads TGCAGCGCCTCGGAGGACCCCTCGGTCTATGGCTACACCTTC.

This rearrangement joins TRBV6-1 to TRBJ2-2; a weak D match, TRBD2 (7 bases). The V gene's germline CDR1 is MNHNS and CDR2 SASEGT. V dropped 1 base and J dropped 4 bases, with 10 bases sitting between them. The length of the CDR3 is 15 residues. The DNA for the CDR3 is TGTGCCAGCAGTGAAGGCGGGGGCCTCACCGGGGAGCTGTTTTTT. It specifies CASSEGGGLTGELFF.

The J gene is TRBJ1-6, the V gene TRBV6-5; D is unclear. V was shortened by 1 base and J by 9 bases, with 10 bases between the two germline ends. The germline CDR1 and CDR2 sequences are MNHEY and SVGAGI. This CDR3 is built from 14 residues. CDR3 DNA sequence: TGTGCCAGCAGTTACTTGGGAGAGGGTTCACCCCTCCACTTT. It codes for CASSYLGEGSPLHF.

The chain employs TRBV7-9 and TRBJ1-1; the match to TRBD1 covers 8 bases. Germline V gives CDR1 SEHNR, CDR2 FQNEAQ (reference sequence). The CDR3 contains 14 residues. Unmatched junction bases numbered 3, after V lost 0 bases and J lost 6 bases. The CDR3 nucleotides are TGTGCCAGCAGCTTAGCGACAGGGGTGGCTGAAGCTTTCTTT. Translated, it gives CASSLATGVAEAFF.

The rearrangement joins TRBV2 to TRBJ2-1; D is unresolved. V was shortened by 2 bases and J by 6 bases, with 11 bases between the two germline ends. CDR1 and CDR2 (germline): SNHLY, FYNNEI. The CDR3 is 14 residues long. The CDR3: CASSESWSSNEQFF. In DNA, the CDR3 is TGTGCCAGCAGTGAAAGTTGGTCGAGCAATGAGCAGTTCTTC.

The chain couples TRBV6-1 to TRBJ1-1, with TRBD1 as a possible D gene (6 bases). Germline loops: CDR1 MNHNS, CDR2 SASEGT. V was clipped by 5 bases and J by 1 base, with 14 bases between them. The CDR3 contains 15 residues. In DNA, the CDR3 is TGTGCCAGCAGTAACCCCGGGACATCGAACACTGAAGCTTTCTTT. Residues: CASSNPGTSNTEAFF.

Many counts were recorded for this clonotype. CDR3 amino acids: CATTPQARNTGELFF. The DNA for the CDR3 is TGTGCCACAACCCCCCAGGCCCGGAACACCGGGGAGCTGTTTTTT. The chain carries TRBV2 and TRBJ2-2; D gene unclear. The CDR3 runs 15 residues. The V and J ends lost 10 bases and 1 base respectively, with 16 bases between them. Germline CDR1 reads SNHLY; CDR2 reads FYNNEI.

The rearrangement uses TRBV29-1 and TRBJ1-1; D is undetermined. The CDR3 is 12 residues long. V was clipped by 5 bases and J by 1 base, with 8 bases between them. Germline values: CDR1 SQVTM, CDR2 ANQGSEA. This chain's CDR3 is CSVTDKNTEAFF. The CDR3 coding sequence is TGCAGCGTTACCGACAAGAACACTGAAGCTTTCTTT.

This clonotype was counted ten times or more. This chain links TRBV6-1 with TRBJ2-1; D gene unclear. The ends were cut back, 6 bases at V and 9 bases at J, with 18 bases in the middle. The CDR3 spans 14 residues. The germline V gene encodes CDR1 MNHNS and CDR2 SASEGT. DNA for the CDR3: TGTGCCAGCAGAACGGTGGGTATGACGGGTGAGCAGTTCTTC. Amino acid sequence: CASRTVGMTGEQFF.

This clonotype was found many times. V and J are TRBV30 and TRBJ2-5; the match to TRBD1 covers 8 bases. The CDR3 runs to 16 residues. The J segment lost 2 bases and the V segment lost 2 bases, leaving 10 bases of the junction unmatched. Germline CDR1 GTSNPN, CDR2 SVGIG (reference sequence). The chain's CDR3 is CAWSSGQGAPQETQYF. Here the CDR3 DNA reads TGTGCCTGGAGTAGTGGGCAGGGGGCCCCACAAGAGACCCAGTACTTC.

This clonotype was detected ten times or more. The genes are TRBV12-3 or TRBV12-4 and TRBJ1-2; tentatively, D is TRBD1 (6 bases). The ends were cut back, 1 base at V and 8 bases at J, with 17 bases in the middle. The length of the CDR3 is 15 residues. The CDR3 loop reads CASSLGQGWEGGYTF. CDR3 DNA sequence: TGTGCCAGCAGTTTAGGGCAGGGGTGGGAAGGGGGCTACACCTTC.

This clonotype was detected a few times. The chain combines TRBV24-1 with TRBJ2-3; D unclear. Per germline, CDR1 KGHDR and CDR2 SFDVKD. The CDR3 covers 12 residues. V shed 1 base and J shed 5 bases, with 3 bases lying between them. DNA of the CDR3: TGTGCCACCAGTGATTTAAAAGATACGCAGTATTTT. Protein: CATSDLKDTQYF.

The table lists this clonotype with many counts. The V call is TRBV20-1, the J call TRBJ1-1, with D unclear. The length of the CDR3 is 14 residues. Germline V gives CDR1 DFQATT, CDR2 SNEGSKA (reference sequence). The V and J ends lost 1 base and 3 bases respectively, with 12 bases between them. The CDR3, as DNA: TGCAGTGCTAGAGTGGGCTCGGCGTACACTGAAGCTTTCTTT. As protein: CSARVGSAYTEAFF.

This clonotype showed up many times. J is TRBJ2-7 and V is TRBV3-1; D is unclear. The germline V gene has CDR1 LGHDT and CDR2 YNNKEL (reference sequence). V lost 0 bases and J lost 4, with 7 bases in between. This CDR3 spans 13 amino acids. The DNA of the CDR3 is TGTGCCAGCAGCCAAGAGTTGGGATACGAGCAGTACTTC. It encodes CASSQELGYEQYF.

This clonotype showed up just a few times. The gene calls are TRBV20-1 and TRBJ2-7; no clear D gene. V lost 3 bases to trimming and J lost 1 base, with 10 bases between them. CDR1 is DFQATT, CDR2 SNEGSKA, per germline (reference sequence). The CDR3 sequence is 13 residues long. The CDR3 spells CSASFGSSYEQYF. The CDR3 bases are TGCAGTGCTAGTTTCGGCTCGTCCTACGAGCAGTACTTC.

This clonotype was observed many times. V gene TRBV30 combines with J gene TRBJ2-1; 10 bases align to TRBD2. Germline V gene data show CDR1 as GTSNPN and CDR2 as SVGIG (reference sequence). The CDR3 consists of 15 residues. Trimming removed 3 bases from V and 4 bases from J; junction bases left unmatched: 6. CDR3 DNA: TGTGCCTGGAGCGGAACTAGCGGGGTGTACAATGAGCAGTTCTTC. It translates to CAWSGTSGVYNEQFF.

The table lists this clonotype with many counts. CDR3 sequence: CASTKDRGRESYGYTF. As DNA, the CDR3 is TGTGCCAGCACTAAAGACAGGGGGCGGGAGAGCTATGGCTACACCTTC. The rearrangement joins TRBV6-1 to TRBJ1-2, with 10 bases aligning to TRBD1. V lost 7 bases, J lost 4 bases, and 12 bases stayed unmatched. Per germline, CDR1 MNHNS and CDR2 SASEGT. This CDR3 contains 16 residues.

This chain connects TRBV20-1 to TRBJ1-2; D possibly corresponds to TRBD1 (5 bases). The germline V and J ends were trimmed by 6 bases and 4 bases, with 12 bases remaining between them. This CDR3 is 12 amino acids long. The V gene's germline CDR1 is DFQATT and CDR2 SNEGSKA (reference sequence). The CDR3 DNA reads as TGCAGTGCCACTGGACACCGCTATGGCTACACCTTC. Amino acids: CSATGHRYGYTF.

This clonotype was counted a few times. The V and J genes are TRBV12-3 or TRBV12-4 and TRBJ1-1, with D maybe TRBD1 (6 bases). The CDR3 extends over 14 amino acids. V lost 7 bases to trimming and J lost 1 base, with 13 bases between them. The CDR3 spells CASTLGGQNTEAFF. The CDR3, as DNA: TGTGCCAGCACCCTTGGGGGACAGAACACTGAAGCTTTCTTT.

This clonotype turned up a few times. This chain joins TRBV20-1 and TRBJ1-2; 9 nucleotides match TRBD1. CDR1 DFQATT and CDR2 SNEGSKA come from the germline V gene (reference sequence). The CDR3 length is 14 residues. V gave up 6 bases and J gave up 4 bases; unmatched junction bases: 9. CDR3 coding DNA: TGCAGTGCCATCTTCAGGGACAGGGCCTATGGCTACACCTTC. Residues: CSAIFRDRAYGYTF.

In this sample, this clonotype turned up many times. This chain uses TRBV11-2 with TRBJ2-7; 9 bases agree with TRBD1. The CDR3 is made up of 15 amino acids. Germline lookup yields CDR1 SGHAT and CDR2 FQNNGV. V was clipped by 5 bases and J by 3 bases; unmatched bases: 8. In DNA, the CDR3 is TGTGCCAGCAGCCTGCCGCCGGGACAGGGCTACGAGCAGTACTTC. As protein: CASSLPPGQGYEQYF.

As regards this clonotype: It may be a read error: a sequence one base away is much more abundant. The J gene is TRBJ1-1, the V gene TRBV2, with 7 bases aligning to TRBD1. The V segment lost 9 bases and the J segment 6 bases; nucleotides outside the gene matches: 10. The CDR3 is 13 amino acids. Germline lookup yields CDR1 SNHLY and CDR2 FYNNEI. CDR3 nucleotide sequence: TGTGCCAGTATACTGGGACAGTATTCTGAAGCTTTCTTT. It is translated as CASILGQYSEAFF.